This entry features one TCR beta chain sequence. The antigen is not known. The record originates from a study of post-analysis software for immune sequencing data. Unique molecular identifiers tagged the TCR beta cDNA libraries. Each CDR3 protein gets one entry after TCRdb re-called the PCR reads with MiXCR. This table holds some 700,000 distinct CDR3 sequences, 59% found once. This CDR3 comprises 14 residues. Germline CDR1 is SGHTA and CDR2 is FQGNSA. The V and J ends lost 1 base and 3 bases respectively, with 7 bases between them. Overall study findings and caveats: In patients, TRBV5-6, TRBV5-1 and TRBV20-1 belonged to roughly 5 TRBV segments found more frequently than in controls.

Sequenced input: blood. The chain is built from TRBV7-2 and TRBJ2-4; TRBD1 is a possible D gene (6 bases). The TCR originated in a girl aged 2-9 years with multiple sclerosis. Here the CDR3 reads CASSLEDSKNIQYF. Here the CDR3 DNA reads TGTGCCAGCAGCTTAGAGGACAGCAAAAACATTCAGTACTTC.